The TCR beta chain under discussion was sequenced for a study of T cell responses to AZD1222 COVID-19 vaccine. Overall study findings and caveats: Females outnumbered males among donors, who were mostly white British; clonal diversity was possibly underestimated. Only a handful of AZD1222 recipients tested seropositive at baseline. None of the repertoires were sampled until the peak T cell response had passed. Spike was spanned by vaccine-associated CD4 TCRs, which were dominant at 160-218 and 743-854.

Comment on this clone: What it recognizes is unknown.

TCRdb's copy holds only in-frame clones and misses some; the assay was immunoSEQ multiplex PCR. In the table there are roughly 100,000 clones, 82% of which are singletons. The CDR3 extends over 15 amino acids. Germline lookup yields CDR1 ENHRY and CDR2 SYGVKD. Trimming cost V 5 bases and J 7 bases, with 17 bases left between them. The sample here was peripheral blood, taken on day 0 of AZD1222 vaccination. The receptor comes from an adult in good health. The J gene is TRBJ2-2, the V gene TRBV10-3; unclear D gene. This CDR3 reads CAISSGLSVRGELFF. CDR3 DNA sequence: TGTGCCATCAGTTCCGGCCTGTCGGTGCGCGGGGAGCTGTTTTTT.